This TCR beta chain is drawn from a study of spatial heterogeneity in lung cancer. Turning to the study itself: Detection of beta-chain sequences consistently exceeded that of alpha-chain sequences. The average count in raw reads for each unique TCR and UMI combination exceeded nine appearances.

TCR cDNA molecules each had a unique molecular identifier. TCRdb reprocessed the 5' RACE reads with MiXCR, giving one entry per CDR3 protein. Seen here are roughly 40,000 distinct CDR3 sequences, approximately 6.2% observed once, and the top ten hold about 45%. CDR1 and CDR2 (germline): SGHDT, YYEEEE. The CDR3 is 16 residues long. The V end lost 0 bases, the J end lost 0 bases, and 12 bases lay between the germline ends. This clonotype was detected ten times or more. Sample time point: sample taken at primary tumor resection. Whole RNA was taken from tumor, nontumor lung or frozen PBMC; it was then sequenced unsorted.

This receptor was obtained from a female donor with early-stage non-small cell lung cancer. The rearrangement links TRBV5-6 to TRBJ1-2; no definite D call. Source: PBMCs, taken at surgery. The CDR3 here is CASSLETTVANYGYTF. In DNA form, the CDR3 reads TGTGCCAGCAGCTTGGAAACCACAGTCGCTAACTATGGCTACACCTTC.